The clone carrying this T cell receptor (beta chain) was seen repeatedly, ten times or more. Its antigen is unidentified. The data originate from a study of T-cell reconstitution after alpha-beta-depleted transplantation in children. Study-level points and caveats: Diversity and T-cell counts at one year after transplant derived mostly from new T cells. Where alpha-beta T cells came from about two months after transplant was reportedly several hundred expanded graft clones. Surviving recipient T cells and thymic progenitors produced the high day-60 TCRbeta diversity seen in some patients.

This CDR3 has 13 residues. From germline, CDR1 is DFQATT and CDR2 SNEGSKA (reference sequence). V dropped 4 bases and J dropped 4 bases, with 14 bases sitting between them. Unique molecular identifiers were incorporated into the prepared TCRbeta library. TCRdb reprocessed the PCR reads with MiXCR, giving one entry per CDR3 protein. The table lists over 200,000 distinct CDR3 sequences, about a tenth of them singletons. The chain is built from TRBV20-1 and TRBJ2-7; D uncertain. Sequencing used PBMCs, obtained before TCRalphabeta/CD19-depleted stem cell transplant. This TCR was sampled from a child younger than two with acute myeloid leukemia, due to receive a stem cell transplant. The CDR3 region is CSAKEPNAYEQYF. The CDR3 region has the DNA TGCAGTGCTAAAGAGCCCAACGCGTACGAGCAGTACTTC.